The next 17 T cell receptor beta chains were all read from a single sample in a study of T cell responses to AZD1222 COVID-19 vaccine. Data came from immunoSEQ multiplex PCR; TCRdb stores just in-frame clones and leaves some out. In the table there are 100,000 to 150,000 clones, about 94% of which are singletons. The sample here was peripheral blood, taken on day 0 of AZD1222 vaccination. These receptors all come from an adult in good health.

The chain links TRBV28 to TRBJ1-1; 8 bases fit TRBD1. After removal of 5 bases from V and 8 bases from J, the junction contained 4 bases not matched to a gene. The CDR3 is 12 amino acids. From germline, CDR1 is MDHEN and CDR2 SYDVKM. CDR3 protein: CASSPNRGEAFF. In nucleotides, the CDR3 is TGTGCCAGCAGTCCGAACAGGGGGGAAGCTTTCTTT.

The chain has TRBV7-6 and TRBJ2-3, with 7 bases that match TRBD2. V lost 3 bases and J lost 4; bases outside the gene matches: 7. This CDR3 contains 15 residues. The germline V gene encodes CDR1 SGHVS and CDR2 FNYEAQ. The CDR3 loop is CASSFGLVLPDTQYF. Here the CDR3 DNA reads TGTGCCAGCAGCTTTGGACTAGTCCTACCAGATACGCAGTATTTT.

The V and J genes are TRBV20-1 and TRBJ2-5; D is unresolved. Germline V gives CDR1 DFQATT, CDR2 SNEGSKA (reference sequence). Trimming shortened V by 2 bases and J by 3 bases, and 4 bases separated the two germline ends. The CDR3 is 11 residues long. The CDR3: CSARLEETQYF. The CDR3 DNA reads TGCAGTGCTAGACTGGAAGAGACCCAGTACTTC.

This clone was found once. The CDR3 DNA is TGTGCCTGGAGTTTCACACGTTACTCTGGGGCCAACGTCCTGACTTTC. Translated, it gives CAWSFTRYSGANVLTF. The V and J genes are TRBV30 and TRBJ2-6; D ambiguous. Trimming pared 2 bases from V and 0 bases from J, leaving 11 bases between. Germline V gene data show CDR1 as GTSNPN and CDR2 as SVGIG (reference sequence). The CDR3 has 16 amino acids.

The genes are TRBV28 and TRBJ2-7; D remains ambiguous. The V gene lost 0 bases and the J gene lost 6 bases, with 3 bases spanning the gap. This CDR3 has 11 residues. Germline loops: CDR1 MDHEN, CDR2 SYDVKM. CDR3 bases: TGTGCCAGCAGTTTATGGGGCGAGCAGTACTTC. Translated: CASSLWGEQYF.

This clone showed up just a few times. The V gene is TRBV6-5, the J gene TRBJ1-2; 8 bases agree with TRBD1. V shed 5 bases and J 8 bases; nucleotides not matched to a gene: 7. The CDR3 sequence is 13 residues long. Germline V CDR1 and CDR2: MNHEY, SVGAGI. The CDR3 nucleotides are TGTGCCAGCAGTCGGACAGGGTTGGCGGGCTACACCTTC. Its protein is CASSRTGLAGYTF.

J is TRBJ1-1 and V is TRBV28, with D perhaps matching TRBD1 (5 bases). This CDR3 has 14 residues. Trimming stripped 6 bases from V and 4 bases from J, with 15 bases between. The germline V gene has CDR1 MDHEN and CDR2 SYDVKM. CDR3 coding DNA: TGTGCCAGCAGCCTAGGTCGGGGGACCACTGAAGCTTTCTTT. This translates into CASSLGRGTTEAFF. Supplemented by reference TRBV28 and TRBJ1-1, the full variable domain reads DVKVTQSSRYLVKRTGEKVFLECVQDMDHENMFWYRQDPGLGLRLIYFSYDVKMKEKGDIPEGYSVSREKKERFSLILESASTNQTSMYLCASSLGRGTTEAFFGQGTRLTVV.

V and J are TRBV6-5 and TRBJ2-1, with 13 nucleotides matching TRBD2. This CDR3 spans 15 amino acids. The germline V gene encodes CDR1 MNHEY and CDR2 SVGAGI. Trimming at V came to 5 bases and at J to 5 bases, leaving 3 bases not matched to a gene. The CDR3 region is CASSPGTSGNNEQFF. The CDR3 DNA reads TGTGCCAGCAGTCCGGGGACTAGCGGGAACAATGAGCAGTTCTTC.

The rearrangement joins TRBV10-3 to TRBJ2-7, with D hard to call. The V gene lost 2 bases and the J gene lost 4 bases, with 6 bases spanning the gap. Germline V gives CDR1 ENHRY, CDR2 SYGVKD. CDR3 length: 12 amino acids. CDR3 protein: CAISEKGYEQYF. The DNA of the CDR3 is TGTGCCATCAGTGAGAAAGGTTACGAGCAGTACTTC.

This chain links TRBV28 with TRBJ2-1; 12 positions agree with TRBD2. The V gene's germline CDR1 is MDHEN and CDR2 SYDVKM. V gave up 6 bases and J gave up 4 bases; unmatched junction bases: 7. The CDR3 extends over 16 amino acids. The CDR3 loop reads CASSPTSGSSYNEQFF. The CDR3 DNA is TGTGCCAGCAGCCCGACTAGCGGGAGCTCTTACAATGAGCAGTTCTTC.

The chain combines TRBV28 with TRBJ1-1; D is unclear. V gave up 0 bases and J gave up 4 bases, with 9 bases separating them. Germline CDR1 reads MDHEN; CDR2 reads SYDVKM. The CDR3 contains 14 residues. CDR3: CASSLWLVGTEAFF. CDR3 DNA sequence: TGTGCCAGCAGTTTATGGTTGGTGGGCACTGAAGCTTTCTTT. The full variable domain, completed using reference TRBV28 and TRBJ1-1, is DVKVTQSSRYLVKRTGEKVFLECVQDMDHENMFWYRQDPGLGLRLIYFSYDVKMKEKGDIPEGYSVSREKKERFSLILESASTNQTSMYLCASSLWLVGTEAFFGQGTRLTVV.

CDR3 loop: CASSLEHTGELFF. The CDR3 nucleotides read TGCGCCAGCAGCTTGGAACATACCGGGGAGCTGTTTTTT. V usage is TRBV5-1 and J usage is TRBJ2-2; unclear D gene. Germline V gives CDR1 SGHRS, CDR2 YFSETQ. The CDR3 consists of 13 residues. V was trimmed by 0 bases and J by 5 bases, leaving 5 bases between them.

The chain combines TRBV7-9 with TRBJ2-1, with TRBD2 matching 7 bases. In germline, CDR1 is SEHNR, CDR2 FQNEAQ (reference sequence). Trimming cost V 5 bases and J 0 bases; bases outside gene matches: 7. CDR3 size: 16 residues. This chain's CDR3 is CASSRRSGPSYNEQFF. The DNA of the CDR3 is TGTGCCAGCAGCCGGCGTAGCGGGCCCTCCTACAATGAGCAGTTCTTC.

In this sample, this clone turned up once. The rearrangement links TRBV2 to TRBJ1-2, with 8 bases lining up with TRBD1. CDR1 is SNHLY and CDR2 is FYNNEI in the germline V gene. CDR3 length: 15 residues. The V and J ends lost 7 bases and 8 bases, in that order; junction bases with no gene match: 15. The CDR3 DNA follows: TGTGCCAGCACCCAGATGACAGGGGCGTTTTGGGGCTACACCTTC. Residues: CASTQMTGAFWGYTF.

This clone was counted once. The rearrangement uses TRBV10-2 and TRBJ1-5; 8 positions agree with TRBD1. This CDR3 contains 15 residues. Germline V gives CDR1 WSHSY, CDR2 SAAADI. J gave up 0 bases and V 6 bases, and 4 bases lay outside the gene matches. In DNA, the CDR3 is TGCGCCAGCAGCCGGACAGGGTATAGCAATCAGCCCCAGCATTTT. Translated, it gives CASSRTGYSNQPQHF.

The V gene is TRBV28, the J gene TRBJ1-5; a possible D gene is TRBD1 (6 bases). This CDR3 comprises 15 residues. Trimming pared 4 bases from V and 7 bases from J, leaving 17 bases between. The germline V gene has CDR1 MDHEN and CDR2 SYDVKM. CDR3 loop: CASSSETGGDQPQHF. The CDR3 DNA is TGTGCCAGCAGTTCCGAGACAGGAGGGGACCAGCCCCAGCATTTT.

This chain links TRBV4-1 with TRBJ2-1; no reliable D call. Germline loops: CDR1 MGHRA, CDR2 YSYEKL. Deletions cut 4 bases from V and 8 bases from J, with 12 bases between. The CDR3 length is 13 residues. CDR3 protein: CASSPPRGDEQFF. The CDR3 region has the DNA TGCGCCAGCAGCCCTCCGAGAGGCGATGAGCAGTTCTTC.